This T cell receptor beta chain was identified during a study of T cell clonality in common variable immunodeficiency. The study, taken as a whole, reports: Reportedly, TCR beta sequences from common variable immunodeficiency showed fewer deletions and N-nucleotide insertions.

The CDR3 loop spans 15 amino acids. Trimming left V 4 bases short and J 3 bases short, with 12 bases between. The germline V gene has CDR1 LNHDA and CDR2 SQIVND (reference sequence). In the case of this clone: Its antigen is as yet unknown. Read data end 3 residues before the CDR3 end; the end is taken from the germline J gene.

The CVID group had fewer than 19 females and 25 to 35 males, mean age roughly 39. Patients and controls were mostly of Caucasian heritage. Some clones are missing from TCRdb's copy, which holds only in-frame ones; the method was immunoSEQ multiplex PCR. The sample includes over 11,000 clones, none of them occurring once. This chain joins TRBV19 and TRBJ2-2; tentative D call: TRBD1 (6 bases). Sample: peripheral blood mononuclear cells. The sequence derives from a human donor with common variable immunodeficiency. This CDR3 is CASSSRGDDTGELFF. The part of the CDR3 DNA that was read is TGTGCCAGTAGTAGCAGGGGTGATGACACCGGGGAG.